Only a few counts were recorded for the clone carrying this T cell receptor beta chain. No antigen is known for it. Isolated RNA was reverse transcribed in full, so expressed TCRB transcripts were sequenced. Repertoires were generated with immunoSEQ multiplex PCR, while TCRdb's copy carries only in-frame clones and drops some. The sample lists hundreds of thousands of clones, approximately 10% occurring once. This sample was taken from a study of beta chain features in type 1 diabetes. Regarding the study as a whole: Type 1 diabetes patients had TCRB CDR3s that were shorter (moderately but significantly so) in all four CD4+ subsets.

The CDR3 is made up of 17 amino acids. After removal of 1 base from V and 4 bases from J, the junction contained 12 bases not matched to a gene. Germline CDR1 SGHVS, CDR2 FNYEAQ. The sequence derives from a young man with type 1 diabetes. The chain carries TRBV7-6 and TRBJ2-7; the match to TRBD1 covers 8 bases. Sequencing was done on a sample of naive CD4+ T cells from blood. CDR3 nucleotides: TGTGCCAGCAGCTTAGGAGGTCGACAGGGGCGCGCTTACGAGCAGTACTTC. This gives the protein CASSLGGRQGRAYEQYF.